Only a few counts were recorded for the clone carrying this TCR beta chain. Its antigen remains unknown. The data are from a study of CD8 T cells in ankylosing spondylitis. CDR3 length: 14 residues. Deletions cut 4 bases from V and 0 bases from J, with 10 bases between. Germline V gives CDR1 SGHTS, CDR2 YDEGEE. MiXCR was run by TCRdb on the 5' RACE reads, yielding one entry per CDR3 protein. The sample lists 150,000 to 200,000 distinct CDR3 sequences, about an eighth seen once, with 11% in the top ten. Study results and limitations: Previous work reported some of these motif variants in the synovial fluid and blood of reactive arthritis. CD8+ disease-linked clones were present at relatively low frequencies in blood. Disease-linked clones reportedly concentrated significantly in matched ankylosing spondylitis synovial fluid.

The rearrangement joins TRBV5-8 to TRBJ1-2, with D perhaps matching TRBD1 (6 bases). Sequencing input: blood, either unsorted or a sorted T cell fraction (not recorded which). This TCR came from a female donor with ankylosing spondylitis or in good health (not recorded which). CDR3 sequence (DNA): TGTGCCAGCAGCCACAGGGAGACTAACTATGGCTACACCTTC. The encoded protein is CASSHRETNYGYTF.